This T cell receptor (beta chain) originates from a study of blood T cells in healthy people across ages. The second PCR ran about 6 to 12 cycles with a sample-barcoded 5' primer and J-beta primers. TCRdb fed the 5' RACE reads into MiXCR, producing one record per CDR3 protein. The profile shows roughly 800,000 distinct CDR3 sequences, about 62% of them singletons. Germline V gene data show CDR1 as LGHNA and CDR2 as YNFKEQ. J gave up 4 bases and V 5 bases, and 11 bases lay outside the gene matches. The length of the CDR3 is 16 residues. Each individual donor underwent a draw of about 11 milliliters of peripheral blood.

Sequenced material: blood. This chain uses TRBV4-2 with TRBJ1-2, with TRBD1 matching over 9 bases. The sequence was collected from a man aged 25-45 years in good health. The CDR3 loop reads CASSEWDRADFYGYTF. DNA for the CDR3: TGTGCCAGCAGCGAATGGGACAGGGCCGATTTCTATGGCTACACCTTC.